The rows below give T cell receptor beta chains drawn from one sample of a study of T cells in Graves' hyperthyroidism and ophthalmopathy. MiXCR, applied by TCRdb to the multiplex PCR reads, yields one record per CDR3 protein. The sample contains about 640,000 distinct CDR3 sequences, approximately 14% of which appear only once. Input material: blood. The receptors were sampled from a woman in her 50s with Graves' ophthalmopathy. CDR3s include the opening cysteine and the closing phenylalanine or tryptophan. Each record gives: CDR3 protein, J gene, V gene.

cdr3_aa: CSAMAMGGSREQYF
j_call: TRBJ2-7
v_call: TRBV20-1

cdr3_aa: CASSPGPDNNEQFF
j_call: TRBJ2-1
v_call: TRBV7-2

cdr3_aa: CASSGGLEQYF
j_call: TRBJ2-7
v_call: TRBV11-2

cdr3_aa: CASSFLAEPGTQYF
j_call: TRBJ2-5
v_call: TRBV5-1

cdr3_aa: CASSVLVRTDTQYF
j_call: TRBJ2-3
v_call: TRBV9

cdr3_aa: CASSLGLAGLYNEQFF
j_call: TRBJ2-1
v_call: TRBV7-3

cdr3_aa: CASRDRGLDGETQYF
j_call: TRBJ2-5
v_call: TRBV19

cdr3_aa: CASIQNRGGTQYF
j_call: TRBJ2-3
v_call: TRBV7-2

cdr3_aa: CASSQDPAGALTDTQYF
j_call: TRBJ2-3
v_call: TRBV4-2

cdr3_aa: CAWSASVASYNEQFF
j_call: TRBJ2-1
v_call: TRBV30

cdr3_aa: CASSLRHRANQPQHF
j_call: TRBJ1-5
v_call: TRBV7-8

cdr3_aa: CASSVGGLAGGGRTDTQYF
j_call: TRBJ2-3
v_call: TRBV9

cdr3_aa: CASSYGPGTGELFF
j_call: TRBJ2-2
v_call: TRBV6-5

cdr3_aa: CAISDPGQPLYEQYF
j_call: TRBJ2-7
v_call: TRBV10-3

cdr3_aa: CASSFRTGETEAFF
j_call: TRBJ1-1
v_call: TRBV28

cdr3_aa: CSARAPVWALDNQPQHF
j_call: TRBJ1-5
v_call: TRBV20-1

cdr3_aa: CASRNCTFRDRVFSYEQYF
j_call: TRBJ2-7
v_call: TRBV6-2/TRBV6-3

cdr3_aa: CSASHLARLSYNEQFF
j_call: TRBJ2-1
v_call: TRBV20-1

cdr3_aa: CASSSTGLANTGELFF
j_call: TRBJ2-2
v_call: TRBV28

cdr3_aa: CAVSGGPEQYF
j_call: TRBJ2-7
v_call: TRBV10-3

cdr3_aa: CASSQVYDSFYEQYF
j_call: TRBJ2-7
v_call: TRBV4-3

cdr3_aa: CASSLAPTSGGLGAQYF
j_call: TRBJ2-5
v_call: TRBV7-2

cdr3_aa: CASSPQNYGYTF
j_call: TRBJ1-2
v_call: TRBV18

cdr3_aa: CASSPRRAATGETQYF
j_call: TRBJ2-5
v_call: TRBV10-2

cdr3_aa: CATSRDLVSGRSTGELFF
j_call: TRBJ2-2
v_call: TRBV15

cdr3_aa: CASSMGTFTSYEQYF
j_call: TRBJ2-7
v_call: TRBV7-9

cdr3_aa: CASTSDGTGIETQYF
j_call: TRBJ2-5
v_call: TRBV28

cdr3_aa: CASSLYRDGRNTIYF
j_call: TRBJ1-3
v_call: TRBV19

cdr3_aa: CASSHGTLTEAFF
j_call: TRBJ1-1
v_call: TRBV5-1

cdr3_aa: CASSPTGRDHQPQHF
j_call: TRBJ1-5
v_call: TRBV19

cdr3_aa: CASSLRAPSGIVFNEQFF
j_call: TRBJ2-1
v_call: TRBV12-3/TRBV12-4

cdr3_aa: CASSLWSGGTYGYTF
j_call: TRBJ1-2
v_call: TRBV27

cdr3_aa: CASSPSQGEREKLFF
j_call: TRBJ1-4
v_call: TRBV18

cdr3_aa: CASSLNRASGSYNEQFF
j_call: TRBJ2-1
v_call: TRBV7-2

cdr3_aa: CASRLRDRGLTDTQYF
j_call: TRBJ2-3
v_call: TRBV6-2/TRBV6-3

cdr3_aa: CASSQVPSGSGYEQYF
j_call: TRBJ2-7
v_call: TRBV4-1

cdr3_aa: CGVVGGSGNTIYF
j_call: TRBJ1-3
v_call: TRBV29-1

cdr3_aa: CASSQVGQGPYEQYF
j_call: TRBJ2-7
v_call: TRBV7-2

cdr3_aa: CATSRDMQGDGYTF
j_call: TRBJ1-2
v_call: TRBV15

cdr3_aa: CASSPEPGTGRGYTF
j_call: TRBJ1-2
v_call: TRBV5-1

cdr3_aa: CASSEGQGAYEQYF
j_call: TRBJ2-7
v_call: TRBV5-1

cdr3_aa: CASSFNHLSRYEQYF
j_call: TRBJ2-7
v_call: TRBV27

cdr3_aa: CASRRTSGRETQYF
j_call: TRBJ2-5
v_call: TRBV12-3/TRBV12-4

cdr3_aa: CASSRGQGGEQYF
j_call: TRBJ2-7
v_call: TRBV6-2/TRBV6-3

cdr3_aa: CASSLGLGTDYSNQPQHF
j_call: TRBJ1-5
v_call: TRBV7-2

cdr3_aa: CASSLVPVSNTGELFF
j_call: TRBJ2-2
v_call: TRBV7-2

cdr3_aa: CASSLGLGDRQSYEQYF
j_call: TRBJ2-7
v_call: TRBV13

cdr3_aa: CSAEGQGTSYEQYF
j_call: TRBJ2-7
v_call: TRBV29-1

cdr3_aa: CASSPKERGTDTQYF
j_call: TRBJ2-3
v_call: TRBV18